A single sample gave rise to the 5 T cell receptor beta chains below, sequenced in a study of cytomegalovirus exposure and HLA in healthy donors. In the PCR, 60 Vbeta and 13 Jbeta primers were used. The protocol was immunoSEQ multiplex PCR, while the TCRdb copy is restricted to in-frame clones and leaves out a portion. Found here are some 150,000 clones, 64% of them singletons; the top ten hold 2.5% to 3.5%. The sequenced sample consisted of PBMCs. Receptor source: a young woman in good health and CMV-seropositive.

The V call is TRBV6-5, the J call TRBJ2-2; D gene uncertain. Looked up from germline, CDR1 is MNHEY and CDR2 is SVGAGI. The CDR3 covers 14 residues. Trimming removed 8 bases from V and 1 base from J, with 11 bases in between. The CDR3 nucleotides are TGTGCCAGCCGTTGGAGTCAGAACACCGGGGAGCTGTTTTTT. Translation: CASRWSQNTGELFF.

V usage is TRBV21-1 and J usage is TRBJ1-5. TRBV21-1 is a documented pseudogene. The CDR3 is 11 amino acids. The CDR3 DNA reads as TGTGCCATATCTCCCTCTAAGCCCCAGCATTTT. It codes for CAISPSKPQHF.

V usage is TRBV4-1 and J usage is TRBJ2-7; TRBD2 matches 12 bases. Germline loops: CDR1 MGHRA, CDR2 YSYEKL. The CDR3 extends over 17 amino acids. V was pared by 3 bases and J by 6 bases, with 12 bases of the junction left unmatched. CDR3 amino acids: CASSQLAGGPSAGEQYF. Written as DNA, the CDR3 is TGCGCCAGCAGCCAGCTAGCGGGAGGGCCCTCGGCGGGCGAGCAGTACTTC.

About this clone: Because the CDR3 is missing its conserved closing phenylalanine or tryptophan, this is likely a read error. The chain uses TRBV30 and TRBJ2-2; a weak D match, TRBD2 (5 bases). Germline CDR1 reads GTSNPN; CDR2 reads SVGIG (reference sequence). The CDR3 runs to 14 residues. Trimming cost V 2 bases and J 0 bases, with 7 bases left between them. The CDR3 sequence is CAWSSGTNTGELFV. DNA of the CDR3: TGTGCCTGGAGTAGCGGTACGAACACCGGGGAGCTGTTTGTT.

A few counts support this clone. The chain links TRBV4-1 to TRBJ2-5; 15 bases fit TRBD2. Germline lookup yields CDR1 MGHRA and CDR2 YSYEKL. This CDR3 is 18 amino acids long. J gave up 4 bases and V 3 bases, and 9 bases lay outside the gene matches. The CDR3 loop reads CASSHEGLAGGLRETQYF. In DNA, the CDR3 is TGCGCCAGCAGCCACGAAGGACTAGCGGGGGGGCTTCGAGAGACCCAGTACTTC.